The rows below give T cell receptor beta chains drawn from one sample of a study of blood T cell repertoires in COVID-19. Assay used: immunoSEQ multiplex PCR; TCRdb lists only in-frame clones, some missing. The table lists 110,000 to 150,000 clones, approximately 80% of them singletons, with more than 4% in the top ten. Source material: peripheral blood. The receptors were sampled from a woman in her forties or fifties with acute or convalescent COVID-19. Each CDR3 is given with its conserved first and last residue. The order of the fields is CDR3 DNA, CDR3 protein, D gene, clone size, J gene, V gene. D genes are given only for firm matches. A clone size is listed for some rows: how often the clone was seen (once, few, many), or a class if it is expanded.

CDR3nt: TGTGCCAGCAGCCAGATAGACAGCGGGGGGACCCAGTACTTC
CDR3aa: CASSQIDSGGTQYF
d_gene: TRBD2
abundance: .
j_gene: TRBJ2-5
v_gene: TRBV28

CDR3nt: TGCGCCAGCAGCTTGGTCCCCCTCGACATTGCTAATGAAAAACTGTTTTTT
CDR3aa: CASSLVPLDIANEKLFF
d_gene: .
abundance: few
j_gene: TRBJ1-4
v_gene: TRBV5-1

CDR3nt: TGTGCCAGCAGCCACGACAGGGAAGGGAGCACTGAAGCTTTCTTT
CDR3aa: CASSHDREGSTEAFF
d_gene: TRBD1
abundance: .
j_gene: TRBJ1-1
v_gene: TRBV7-3

CDR3nt: TGTGCCAGCAGCGAGGCCGCTAGCGGGGGGGCCGGAGAGACCCAGTACTTC
CDR3aa: CASSEAASGGAGETQYF
d_gene: TRBD2
abundance: .
j_gene: TRBJ2-5
v_gene: TRBV9

CDR3nt: TGTGCCAGCAGCGACTATAGTTTTATAGCGGGGGGTACTGGGGAGCAGTACTTC
CDR3aa: CASSDYSFIAGGTGEQYF
d_gene: TRBD2
abundance: .
j_gene: TRBJ2-7
v_gene: TRBV5-6

CDR3nt: TGTGCCAGCAGCTTTGAGGGAATGGGCGTTAATGAAAAACTGTTTTTT
CDR3aa: CASSFEGMGVNEKLFF
d_gene: .
abundance: .
j_gene: TRBJ1-4
v_gene: TRBV7-9

CDR3nt: TGTGCCAGCAGCTTAACGGGGTCGGCAGGTCAGCCCCAGCATTTT
CDR3aa: CASSLTGSAGQPQHF
d_gene: .
abundance: .
j_gene: TRBJ1-5
v_gene: TRBV5-6

CDR3nt: TGCACCAGCAGCCTTCAGAACAGGGAAGCTAACTATGGCTACACCTTC
CDR3aa: CTSSLQNREANYGYTF
d_gene: .
abundance: .
j_gene: TRBJ1-2
v_gene: TRBV1

CDR3nt: TGTGCCAGTAGTATAGGGTTGACCCCCCGAAGGAGTCAAGAGACCCAGTACTTC
CDR3aa: CASSIGLTPRRSQETQYF
d_gene: .
abundance: .
j_gene: TRBJ2-5
v_gene: TRBV19

CDR3nt: TGCAGCGTGGGGACAGGCAGCGAGCAGTACTTC
CDR3aa: CSVGTGSEQYF
d_gene: TRBD1
abundance: few
j_gene: TRBJ2-7
v_gene: TRBV29-1

CDR3nt: TGTGCCAGCAGCACAGAGACCTCCTATAATTCACCCCTCCACTTT
CDR3aa: CASSTETSYNSPLHF
d_gene: .
abundance: .
j_gene: TRBJ1-6
v_gene: TRBV5-5

CDR3nt: TGTGCCAGCAGCCTCGGGACAGCTGGAAACACCATATATTTT
CDR3aa: CASSLGTAGNTIYF
d_gene: TRBD1
abundance: few
j_gene: TRBJ1-3
v_gene: TRBV3-1/TRBV3-2

CDR3nt: TGTGCCAGTAGTGCTTGGACAGCGAACACTGAAGCTTTCTTT
CDR3aa: CASSAWTANTEAFF
d_gene: .
abundance: once
j_gene: TRBJ1-1
v_gene: TRBV19

CDR3nt: TGTGCCAGCAGTTCTCAGGAGAACACTGAAGCTTTCTTT
CDR3aa: CASSSQENTEAFF
d_gene: .
abundance: .
j_gene: TRBJ1-1
v_gene: TRBV12-3/TRBV12-4